This entry lists 2 T cell receptor beta chains sequenced from one sample in a study of shared clonotypes between healthy human individuals. Clones were sequenced by immunoSEQ multiplex PCR, and TCRdb holds only the in-frame ones, with some missing. The sample includes 450,000 to 550,000 clones, less than 85% of them seen just once. Source material: PBMCs. The source of these receptors is a woman in her thirties or forties in good health. Some clones in this sample may be carry-over from other donors' samples.

This chain joins TRBV7-3 and TRBJ2-2; 8 bases map to TRBD2. The CDR3 is made up of 16 amino acids. Germline V gene data show CDR1 as SGHTA and CDR2 as FQGTGA. The ends lost 6 bases at V and 5 bases at J; junction bases unmatched: 11. The CDR3 nucleotides are TGTGCCAGCAGACCAACTAGCGGAGGCAGGACCGGGGAGCTGTTTTTT. This encodes CASRPTSGGRTGELFF.

The V call is TRBV4-1, the J call TRBJ2-3; 12 bases are a match to TRBD2. The CDR3 extends over 17 amino acids. Germline CDR1 reads MGHRA; CDR2 reads YSYEKL. V lost 0 bases, J lost 4 bases, and 5 bases stayed unmatched. CDR3 region: CASSQEWLAGGADTQYF. CDR3 in DNA: TGCGCCAGCAGCCAAGAATGGCTAGCGGGAGGGGCAGATACGCAGTATTTT.